This is a list of T cell receptor beta chains from one sample in a study of T cell responses to AZD1222 COVID-19 vaccine. TCRdb keeps only in-frame clones here, not all; method: immunoSEQ multiplex PCR. Among about 140,000 clones listed, over 85% were seen once. This sample comprised peripheral blood, obtained on day 0 of MenACWY control vaccination. All receptors come from an adult in good health. The CDR3 runs from the conserved cysteine through the conserved F or W. Each record gives: CDR3 length, J gene, D gene, V gene, clone size, CDR3 protein, CDR3 DNA. The D gene is left open where the match is weak. Expanded clones get a size class; other rows say once, few or many, or leave the size out.

15 TRBJ1-1 TRBD1 TRBV19 - CASRTGDGANTEAFF TGTGCCAGTAGAACAGGGGATGGGGCGAACACTGAAGCTTTCTTT
17 TRBJ2-1 TRBD2 TRBV3-1/TRBV3-2 - CASSQLAGGMSYNEQFF TGTGCCAGCAGCCAACTAGCGGGAGGGATGTCCTACAATGAGCAGTTCTTC
18 TRBJ1-2 TRBD1 TRBV29-1 - CSVEDQWTGGGSGYGYTF TGCAGCGTTGAAGATCAATGGACAGGGGGCGGATCGGGCTATGGCTACACCTTC
15 TRBJ2-1 TRBD2 TRBV6-4 - CASSDPGTSVHEQFF TGTGCCAGCAGTGACCCCGGGACTAGCGTGCATGAGCAGTTCTTC
18 TRBJ2-3 TRBD2 TRBV20-1 - CSASGAGGPGGYTDTQYF TGCAGTGCTAGTGGAGCGGGGGGCCCCGGGGGGTACACAGATACGCAGTATTTT
16 TRBJ2-1 - TRBV5-1 once CASSWPGPRGNNEQFF TGCGCCAGCAGCTGGCCGGGACCGAGGGGGAACAATGAGCAGTTCTTC
13 TRBJ1-1 TRBD1 TRBV27 - CASHRGRDTEAFF TGTGCCTCCCACAGGGGGCGGGACACTGAAGCTTTCTTT
16 TRBJ1-5 TRBD1 TRBV6-1 - CASSGTGIGSNQPQHF TGTGCCAGCAGTGGGACAGGGATAGGTAGCAATCAGCCCCAGCATTTT
15 TRBJ1-1 TRBD1 TRBV20-1 - CSASSPGQGATEAFF TGCAGTGCTAGTTCACCGGGACAGGGGGCTACTGAAGCTTTCTTT
14 TRBJ2-5 - TRBV3-1/TRBV3-2 - CASSQGPGQETQYF TGTGCCAGCAGCCAAGGTCCCGGACAAGAGACCCAGTACTTC
13 TRBJ1-1 - TRBV12-3/TRBV12-4 - CASSLTRATEAFF TGTGCCAGCAGTTTAACCAGGGCCACTGAAGCTTTCTTT
14 TRBJ2-1 - TRBV10-2 once CASRGTRPSNEQFF TGCGCCAGCAGAGGGACTCGACCCTCCAATGAGCAGTTCTTC
18 TRBJ1-1 - TRBV3-1/TRBV3-2 - CASSQGSRGLLGNTEAFF TGTGCCAGCAGCCAAGGCTCCCGGGGCTTACTTGGGAACACTGAAGCTTTCTTT
15 TRBJ1-1 - TRBV4-1 - CASSQDNGGGTEAFF TGCGCCAGCAGCCAAGATAACGGGGGAGGGACTGAAGCTTTCTTT
16 TRBJ1-2 TRBD1 TRBV28 - CASSARGRPGNYGYTF TGTGCCAGCAGTGCCAGGGGGCGACCTGGCAACTATGGCTACACCTTC
13 TRBJ2-7 - TRBV7-9 - CASSLSLTGEQYF TGTGCCAGCAGCTTATCACTCACCGGGGAGCAGTACTTC
13 TRBJ2-7 - TRBV2 - CASGSTGNYEQYF TGTGCCAGCGGATCAACAGGGAACTACGAGCAGTACTTC
13 TRBJ1-3 - TRBV18 - CASSPDNGNTIYF TGTGCCAGCTCACCAGATAATGGAAACACCATATATTTT
14 TRBJ1-5 - TRBV6-7 - CASSNRDGNQPQHF TGTGCCAGCAGTAACCGGGACGGCAATCAGCCCCAGCATTTT
16 TRBJ1-3 - TRBV7-9 once CASSLQAGTSGNTIYF TGTGCCAGCAGCTTACAGGCAGGGACCTCTGGAAACACCATATATTTT
15 TRBJ2-5 TRBD2 TRBV5-1 - CASSFTGGRGETQYF TGCGCCAGCAGCTTCACGGGGGGTCGAGGGGAGACCCAGTACTTC
14 TRBJ2-5 TRBD1 TRBV27 - CASSLDRDQETQYF TGTGCCAGCAGTCTCGACAGGGACCAAGAGACCCAGTACTTC